This T cell receptor (beta chain) was profiled in a study of metastatic and nonmetastatic thyroid tumors. Study context: The comparison covered peripheral blood and tumor or nodule tissue in malignant and benign thyroid patients.

Before thyroid surgery, none of the patients had received any treatment. TCRdb reprocessed the PCR reads using MiXCR. In the table there are roughly 44,000 clones, 20% to 25% of which are singletons. Germline-derived CDR1 and CDR2 are SGHVS and FQNEAQ. Trimming stripped 8 bases from V and 0 bases from J, with 10 bases between. CDR3 size: 13 residues. This clone was recorded at least ten times. This TCR came from a female donor with papillary thyroid cancer or a benign thyroid nodule (not recorded which). Some clones in this sample may be carry-over from other donors' samples. This chain joins TRBV7-8 and TRBJ1-1; D gene uncertain. Sequencing used tumor tissue. The CDR3 DNA reads TGTGCCAGCTTCGATTTCATGAACACTGAAGCTTTCTTT. It yields the protein CASFDFMNTEAFF. Full variable domain (remainder filled in from reference TRBV7-8 and TRBJ1-1): GAGVSQSPRYKVAKRGQDVALRCDPISGHVSLFWYQQALGQGPEFLTYFQNEAQLDKSGLPSDRFFAERPEGSVSTLKIQRTQQEDSAVYLCASFDFMNTEAFFGQGTRLTVV.